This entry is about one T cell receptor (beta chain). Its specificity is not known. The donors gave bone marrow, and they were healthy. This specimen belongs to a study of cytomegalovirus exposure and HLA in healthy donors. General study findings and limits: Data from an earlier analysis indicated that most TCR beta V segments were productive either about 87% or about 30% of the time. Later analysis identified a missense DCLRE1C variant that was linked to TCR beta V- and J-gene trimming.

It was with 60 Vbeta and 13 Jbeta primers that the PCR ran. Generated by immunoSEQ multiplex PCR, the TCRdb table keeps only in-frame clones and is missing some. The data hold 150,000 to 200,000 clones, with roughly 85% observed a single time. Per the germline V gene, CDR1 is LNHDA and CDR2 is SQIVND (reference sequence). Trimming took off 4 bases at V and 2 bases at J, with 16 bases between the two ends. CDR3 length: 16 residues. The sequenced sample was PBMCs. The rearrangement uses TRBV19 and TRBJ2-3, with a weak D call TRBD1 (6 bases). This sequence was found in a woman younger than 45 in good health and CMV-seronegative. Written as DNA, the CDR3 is TGTGCCAGTAGTACCCGGACAGCTCTCAACACAGATACGCAGTATTTT. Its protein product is CASSTRTALNTDTQYF.